Listed below are T cell receptor beta chains from one sample, sequenced in a study of shared clonotypes between healthy human individuals. Repertoires were generated with immunoSEQ multiplex PCR, while TCRdb's copy carries only in-frame clones and drops some. The repertoire holds approximately 530,000 clones, almost 97% seen once, with 0.06% in the top ten. The specimen was naive CD4+ T cells sorted from blood. These receptor sequences come from a woman younger than 45 in good health. Each CDR3 is given with its conserved first and last residue. D genes are given only for firm matches. Expanded clones are given a class, and other clones once, few, many or no size at all.

clone size	V gene	D gene	J gene	CDR3 DNA	CDR3 protein
-	TRBV11-3	-	TRBJ1-5	TGTGCCAGCAGCCTTCGGACAGAAAATAGCAATCAGCCCCAGCATTTT	CASSLRTENSNQPQHF
-	TRBV19	TRBD2	TRBJ2-2	TGTGCCAGTAGTACCCCGGGGGGAGGGAACACCGGGGAGCTGTTTTTT	CASSTPGGGNTGELFF
-	TRBV10-2	-	TRBJ2-7	TGCGCCAGCAGTCCTTACCGGGACCTGGCCTACGAGCAGTACTTC	CASSPYRDLAYEQYF
-	TRBV27	-	TRBJ2-5	TGTGCCAGCAGGGGGGCTGGGGAGACCCAGTACTTC	CASRGAGETQYF
few	TRBV18	TRBD1	TRBJ1-5	TGTGCCAGCCGGGACAGCGCGTATAGCAATCAGCCCCAGCATTTT	CASRDSAYSNQPQHF
-	TRBV19	-	TRBJ1-3	TGTGCCAGTAGCCCTCGTGGAAACACCATATATTTT	CASSPRGNTIYF
-	TRBV29-1	-	TRBJ2-3	TGCAGCTTGGGCTACACAGATACGCAGTATTTT	CSLGYTDTQYF
-	TRBV7-8	TRBD1	TRBJ1-2	TGTGCCAGCAGCTTAGAACAGGGGTCCTATGGCTACACCTTC	CASSLEQGSYGYTF
-	TRBV4-1	-	TRBJ1-3	TGCGCCAGCAGCCCCGTTGGAACTGGAAACACCATATATTTT	CASSPVGTGNTIYF
-	TRBV11-2	TRBD1	TRBJ2-7	TGTGCCAGCAGCCGAAACTCCAGGGGGTGGGAATCCTACGAGCAGTACTTC	CASSRNSRGWESYEQYF
-	TRBV28	TRBD2	TRBJ2-1	TGTGCCAGCAGTCTAGCGGGAGGGCCTTTCAGTGACAATGAGCAGTTCTTC	CASSLAGGPFSDNEQFF
-	TRBV27	TRBD1	TRBJ1-2	TGTGCCAGCAGTAGGACAGGGGGCGTCTTCATCACCTACACCTTC	CASSRTGGVFITYTF
-	TRBV11-2	TRBD2	TRBJ2-7	TGTGCCAGCAGCTCACTGGGGACTAGTGGATACGAGCAGTACTTC	CASSSLGTSGYEQYF
-	TRBV5-1	-	TRBJ2-7	TGCGCCAGCAGCCCGGACGGAATTACCCCTTTCGAGCAGTACTTC	CASSPDGITPFEQYF
-	TRBV4-1	-	TRBJ2-1	TGCGCCAGCAGCCTACAGGTCTACTCCTACAATGAGCAGTTCTTC	CASSLQVYSYNEQFF
-	TRBV11-3	-	TRBJ2-7	TGTGCCAGCAGCTTAGACCCCGCGCCGACAGAAAACTACGAGCAGTACTTC	CASSLDPAPTENYEQYF
-	TRBV18	-	TRBJ1-1	TGTGCCAGCTCAGGGGGGGCCTGGGCTGAAGCTTTCTTT	CASSGGAWAEAFF
-	TRBV15	TRBD1	TRBJ1-6	TGTGCCACCAGCAGAGGACAGGGGGGTTCACCCCTCCACTTT	CATSRGQGGSPLHF
-	TRBV15	-	TRBJ2-7	TGTGCCACCAGCAGAGCGAGGGACCCGCTTTACGAGCAGTACTTC	CATSRARDPLYEQYF
-	TRBV5-1	-	TRBJ2-2	TGCGCCAGCAGCTTGCTGCCCAACACCGGGGAGCTGTTTTTT	CASSLLPNTGELFF
-	TRBV2	TRBD1	TRBJ1-2	TGTGCCAGCAGTACCGGGACAGGGAAGGGCTACACCTTC	CASSTGTGKGYTF
-	TRBV4-1	TRBD2	TRBJ2-1	TGCGCCAGCAGCCAAGGACTAGCGGGAGGTAATGAGCAGTTCTTC	CASSQGLAGGNEQFF
-	TRBV30	-	TRBJ1-1	TGTGCCTGGGGACACCTGGACACTGAAGCTTTCTTT	CAWGHLDTEAFF
-	TRBV11-2	-	TRBJ1-1	TGTGCCAGCAGGAGGGGCATGAACACTGAAGCTTTCTTT	CASRRGMNTEAFF
-	TRBV9	-	TRBJ1-3	TGTGCCAGCAGCACCGGCCCCTCCTCTGGAAACACCATATATTTT	CASSTGPSSGNTIYF
-	TRBV28	-	TRBJ2-7	TGTGCCAGCTGTAGCGGCAGTAGGTCCTACGAGCAGTACTTC	CASCSGSRSYEQYF